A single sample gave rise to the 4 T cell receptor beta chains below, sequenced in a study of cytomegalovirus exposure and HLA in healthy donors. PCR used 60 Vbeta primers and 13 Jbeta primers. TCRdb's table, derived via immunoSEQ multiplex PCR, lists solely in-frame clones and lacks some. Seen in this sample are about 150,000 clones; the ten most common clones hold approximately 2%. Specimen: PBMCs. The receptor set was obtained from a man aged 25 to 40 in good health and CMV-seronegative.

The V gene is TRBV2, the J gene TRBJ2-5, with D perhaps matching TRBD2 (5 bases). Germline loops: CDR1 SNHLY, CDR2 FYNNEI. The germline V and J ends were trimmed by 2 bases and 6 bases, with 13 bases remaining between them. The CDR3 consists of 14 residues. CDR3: CASSEPLVWQTQYF. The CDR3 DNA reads TGTGCCAGCAGTGAACCACTAGTTTGGCAGACCCAGTACTTC. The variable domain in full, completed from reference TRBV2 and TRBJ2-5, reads EPEVTQTPSHQVTQMGQEVILRCVPISNHLYFYWYRQILGQKVEFLVSFYNNEISEKSEIFDDQFSVERPDGSNFTLKIRSTKLEDSAMYFCASSEPLVWQTQYFGPGTRLLVL.

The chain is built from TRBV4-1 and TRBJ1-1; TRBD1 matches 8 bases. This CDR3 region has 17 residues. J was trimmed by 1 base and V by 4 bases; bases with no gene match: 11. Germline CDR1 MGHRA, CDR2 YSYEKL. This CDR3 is CASSPGVAGGKNTEAFF. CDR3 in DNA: TGCGCCAGCAGCCCAGGGGTGGCAGGGGGCAAGAACACTGAAGCTTTCTTT.

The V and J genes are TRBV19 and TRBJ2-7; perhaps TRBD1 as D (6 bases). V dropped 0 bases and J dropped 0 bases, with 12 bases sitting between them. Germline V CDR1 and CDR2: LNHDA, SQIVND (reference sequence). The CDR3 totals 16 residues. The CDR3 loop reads CASSIDGQGTSYEQYF. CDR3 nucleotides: TGTGCCAGTAGTATAGATGGCCAGGGGACCTCCTACGAGCAGTACTTC.

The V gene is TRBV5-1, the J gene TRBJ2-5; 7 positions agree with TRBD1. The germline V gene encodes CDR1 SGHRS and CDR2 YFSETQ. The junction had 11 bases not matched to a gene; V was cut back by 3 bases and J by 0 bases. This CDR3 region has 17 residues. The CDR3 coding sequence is TGCGCCAGCAGCTACCCAACCGGGACAGTGGACCAAGAGACCCAGTACTTC. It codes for CASSYPTGTVDQETQYF.